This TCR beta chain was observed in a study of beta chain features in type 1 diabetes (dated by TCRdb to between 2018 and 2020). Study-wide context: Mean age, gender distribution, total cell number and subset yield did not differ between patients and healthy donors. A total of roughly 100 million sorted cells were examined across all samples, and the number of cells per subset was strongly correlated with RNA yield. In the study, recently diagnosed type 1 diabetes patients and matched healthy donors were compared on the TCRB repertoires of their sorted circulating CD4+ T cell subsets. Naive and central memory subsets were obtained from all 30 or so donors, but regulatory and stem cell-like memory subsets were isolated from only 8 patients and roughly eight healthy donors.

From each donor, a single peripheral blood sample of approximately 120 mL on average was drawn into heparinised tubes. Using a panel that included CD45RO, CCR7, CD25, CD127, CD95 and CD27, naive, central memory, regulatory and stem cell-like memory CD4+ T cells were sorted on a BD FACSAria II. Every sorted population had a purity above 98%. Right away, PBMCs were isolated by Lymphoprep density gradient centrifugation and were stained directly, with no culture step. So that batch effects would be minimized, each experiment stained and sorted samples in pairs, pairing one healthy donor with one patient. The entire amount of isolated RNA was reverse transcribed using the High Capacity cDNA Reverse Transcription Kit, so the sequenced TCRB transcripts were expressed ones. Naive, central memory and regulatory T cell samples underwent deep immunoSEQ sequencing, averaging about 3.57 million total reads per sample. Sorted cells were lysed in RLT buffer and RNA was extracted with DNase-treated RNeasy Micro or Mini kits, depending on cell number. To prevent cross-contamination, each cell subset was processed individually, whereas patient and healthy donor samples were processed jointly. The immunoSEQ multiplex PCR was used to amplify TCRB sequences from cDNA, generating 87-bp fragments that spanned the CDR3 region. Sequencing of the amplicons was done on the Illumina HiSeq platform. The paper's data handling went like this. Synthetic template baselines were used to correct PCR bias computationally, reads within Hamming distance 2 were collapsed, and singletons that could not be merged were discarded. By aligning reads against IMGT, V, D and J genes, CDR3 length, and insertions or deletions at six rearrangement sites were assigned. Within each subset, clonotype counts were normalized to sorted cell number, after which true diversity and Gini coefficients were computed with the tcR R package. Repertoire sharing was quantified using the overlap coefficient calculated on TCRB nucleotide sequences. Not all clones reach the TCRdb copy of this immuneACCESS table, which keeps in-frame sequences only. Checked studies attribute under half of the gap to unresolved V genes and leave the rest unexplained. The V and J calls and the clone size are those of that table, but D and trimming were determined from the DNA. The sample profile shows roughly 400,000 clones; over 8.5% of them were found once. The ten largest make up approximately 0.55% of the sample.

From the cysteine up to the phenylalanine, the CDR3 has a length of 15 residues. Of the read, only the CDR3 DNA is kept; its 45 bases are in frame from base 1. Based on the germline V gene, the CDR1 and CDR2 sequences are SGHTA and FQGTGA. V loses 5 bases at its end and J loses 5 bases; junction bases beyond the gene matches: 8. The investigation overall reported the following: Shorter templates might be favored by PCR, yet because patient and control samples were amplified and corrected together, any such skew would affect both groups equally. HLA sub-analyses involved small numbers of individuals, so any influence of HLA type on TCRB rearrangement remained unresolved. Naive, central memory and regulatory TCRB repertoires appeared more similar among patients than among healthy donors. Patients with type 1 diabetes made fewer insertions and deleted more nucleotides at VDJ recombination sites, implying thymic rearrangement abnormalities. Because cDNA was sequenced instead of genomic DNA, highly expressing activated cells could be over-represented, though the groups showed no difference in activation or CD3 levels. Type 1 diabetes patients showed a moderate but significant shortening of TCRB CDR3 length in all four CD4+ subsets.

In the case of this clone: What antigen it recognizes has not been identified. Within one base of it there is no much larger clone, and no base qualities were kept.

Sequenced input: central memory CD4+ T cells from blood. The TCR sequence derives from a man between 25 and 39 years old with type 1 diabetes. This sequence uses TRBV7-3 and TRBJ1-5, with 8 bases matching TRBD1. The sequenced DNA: TGTGCCAGCAGCCCACAGACAGGGGACGATCAGCCCCAGCATTTT. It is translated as CASSPQTGDDQPQHF.